What follows are 22 T cell receptor beta chains derived from one specimen sequenced in a study of PD-1 blockade in classical Hodgkin lymphoma. The time point is: cycle 4 day 1 (C4D1), after five to seven weeks of nivolumab. Every one of the patients relapsed after autologous stem cell transplantation (brentuximab vedotin exposure was variable). The data were produced by immunoSEQ multiplex PCR, yet TCRdb's version contains in-frame clones alone and is incomplete. The profile shows some 90,000 clones, around four fifths of them singletons. The sample here was peripheral blood mononuclear cells (PBMCs), taken before the fourth cycle of nivolumab. The source of these receptors is a human donor with classical Hodgkin lymphoma.

The J gene is TRBJ2-7, the V gene TRBV7-8; 8 bases map to TRBD2. The V gene's germline CDR1 is SGHVS and CDR2 FQNEAQ. V lost 5 bases to trimming and J lost 0 bases; unmatched junction nucleotides: 9. The CDR3 runs 16 residues. The CDR3 reads CASSPREGSSSYEQYF. For the CDR3, the DNA is TGTGCCAGCAGCCCCCGGGAGGGGTCTAGCTCCTACGAGCAGTACTTC.

The chain uses TRBV27 and TRBJ2-1; D assignment may be TRBD1 or TRBD2 (5 bases each). Per germline, CDR1 MNHEY and CDR2 SMNVEV (reference sequence). The CDR3 runs to 16 residues. Between the trimmed V and J ends, which lost 5 bases and 5 bases, there was a span of 19 bases. CDR3 amino acids: CASSLHGARDDNEQFF. The CDR3 DNA follows: TGTGCCAGCAGTCTCCACGGGGCTAGGGATGACAATGAGCAGTTCTTC.

The V and J genes are TRBV28 and TRBJ1-1; D ambiguous. Trimming took off 6 bases at V and 8 bases at J, with 13 bases between the two ends. Per the germline V gene, CDR1 is MDHEN and CDR2 is SYDVKM. The CDR3 consists of 12 residues. CDR3 region: CASRPRLTEAFF. Here the CDR3 DNA reads TGTGCCAGCAGACCCAGACTGACCGAAGCTTTCTTT.

The chain has TRBV28 and TRBJ2-7, with D perhaps matching TRBD2 (6 bases). V lost 7 bases and J 4 bases, leaving 17 bases between the germline ends. CDR1 is MDHEN, CDR2 SYDVKM, per germline. The CDR3 totals 14 residues. CDR3 sequence: CASIAGQVGYEQYF. The CDR3 DNA reads as TGTGCCAGCATCGCGGGGCAGGTAGGATACGAGCAGTACTTC.

The chain carries TRBV14 and TRBJ1-2; D ambiguous. Germline CDR1 reads SGHDN; CDR2 reads FVKESK. V was pared by 0 bases and J by 3 bases, with 11 bases between. The CDR3 runs 15 residues. The CDR3 loop reads CASSQEGPSYYGYTF. The CDR3, as DNA: TGTGCCAGCAGCCAAGAAGGGCCCTCCTACTATGGCTACACCTTC.

This chain connects TRBV11-2 to TRBJ1-1; 7 positions agree with TRBD1. Looked up from germline, CDR1 is SGHAT and CDR2 is FQNNGV. J was trimmed by 7 bases and V by 0 bases; bases with no gene match: 2. The CDR3 has 13 amino acids. In DNA form, the CDR3 reads TGTGCCAGCAGCTTAGATCGGGACAGTGAAGCTTTCTTT. Residues: CASSLDRDSEAFF.

The J gene is TRBJ1-2, the V gene TRBV10-3; 8 nucleotides agree with TRBD1. V lost 8 bases, J lost 1 base, and 9 bases stayed unmatched. The length of the CDR3 is 15 residues. Germline V gene lookup returns CDR1 ENHRY and CDR2 SYGVKD. CDR3 bases: TGTGCCATCTCTTTCCAGGGGGCGAGTAACTATGGCTACACCTTC. Its protein product is CAISFQGASNYGYTF.

The chain is built from TRBV18 and TRBJ1-1, with TRBD1 identical over 7 bases. CDR1 KGHSH and CDR2 LQKENI come from the germline V gene. The CDR3 runs 15 residues. The V gene end was trimmed by 4 bases and the J gene end by 0 bases; junction bases not matched to a gene: 5. The CDR3 DNA reads TGTGCCAGCTCACTGGGACAGACCATGAACACTGAAGCTTTCTTT. Encoded protein: CASSLGQTMNTEAFF.

V gene TRBV9 combines with J gene TRBJ1-1; weak D call: TRBD1 (6 bases). This CDR3 has 14 amino acids. Germline V CDR1 and CDR2: SGDLS, YYNGEE. The V and J ends lost 4 bases and 4 bases respectively, with 14 bases between them. CDR3 amino acids: CASSPRGGGTEAFF. CDR3 DNA: TGTGCCAGCAGCCCTAGGGGGGGAGGCACTGAAGCTTTCTTT.

A single count supports this clone. J is TRBJ1-1 and V is TRBV10-3; 9 bases are a match to TRBD1. This CDR3 spans 15 amino acids. Germline loops: CDR1 ENHRY, CDR2 SYGVKD. With 4 bases clipped from V and 3 bases from J, the junction kept 6 bases outside the gene matches. The CDR3 DNA sequence: TGTGCCATCAGTGTAACAGGGGGCACGGACACTGAAGCTTTCTTT. Protein product: CAISVTGGTDTEAFF.

The genes are TRBV6-6 and TRBJ1-4; D gene ambiguous. Germline V gives CDR1 MNHNY, CDR2 SVGAGI (reference sequence). The CDR3 covers 10 residues. V was shortened by 8 bases and J by 8 bases, with 6 bases between the two germline ends. The CDR3 here is CASGNEKLFF. The DNA for the CDR3 is TGTGCCAGCGGGAACGAAAAACTGTTTTTT.

The chain is built from TRBV5-4 and TRBJ2-1; unclear D gene. With 0 bases removed from V and 6 bases from J, the gap between germline ends came to 13 bases. The germline gives CDR1 SGHNT, CDR2 YYREEE (reference sequence). CDR3 size: 15 residues. CDR3 residues: CASSLGTVRFNEQFF. Written as DNA, the CDR3 is TGTGCCAGCAGCTTGGGAACAGTCAGGTTCAATGAGCAGTTCTTC. Drawing the rest from reference TRBV5-4 and TRBJ2-1, the complete variable domain is ETGVTQSPTHLIKTRGQQVTLRCSSQSGHNTVSWYQQALGQGPQFIFQYYREEENGRGNFPPRFSGLQFPNYSSELNVNALELDDSALYLCASSLGTVRFNEQFFGPGTRLTVL.

This chain joins TRBV13 and TRBJ2-6; D might be TRBD1 (6 bases). The CDR3 is 15 amino acids. Germline CDR1 and CDR2: PRHDT and FYEKMQ (reference sequence). V lost 3 bases to trimming and J lost 2 bases, with 8 bases between them. The CDR3 DNA follows: TGTGCCAGCAGCTTGTCAGGGGCTGGGGCCAACGTCCTGACTTTC. Translation gives CASSLSGAGANVLTF. The full variable domain, its missing parts supplied by reference TRBV13 and TRBJ2-6, is AAGVIQSPRHLIKEKRETATLKCYPIPRHDTVYWYQQGPGQDPQFLISFYEKMQSDKGSIPDRFSAQQFSDYHSELNMSSLELGDSALYFCASSLSGAGANVLTFGAGSRLTVL.

The chain is built from TRBV2 and TRBJ1-3; tentatively, D is TRBD1 (6 bases). CDR1 SNHLY and CDR2 FYNNEI come from the germline V gene. Trimming left V 6 bases short and J 2 bases short, with 14 bases between. The CDR3 is made up of 15 amino acids. DNA for the CDR3: TGTGCCAGCAGAGAAACAGGGCCCCCTGGAAACACCATATATTTT. Its protein product is CASRETGPPGNTIYF. Together with reference TRBV2 and TRBJ1-3, the CDR3 gives the full variable domain: EPEVTQTPSHQVTQMGQEVILRCVPISNHLYFYWYRQILGQKVEFLVSFYNNEISEKSEIFDDQFSVERPDGSNFTLKIRSTKLEDSAMYFCASRETGPPGNTIYFGEGSWLTVV.

The V gene is TRBV27, the J gene TRBJ2-5; 8 nucleotides align to TRBD1. Germline loops: CDR1 MNHEY, CDR2 SMNVEV (reference sequence). The CDR3 has 13 residues. J was trimmed by 9 bases and V by 3 bases; bases with no gene match: 6. The CDR3 region is CASSFGQGQAQYF. The CDR3 DNA reads as TGTGCCAGCAGTTTCGGACAGGGACAAGCCCAGTACTTC.

The V call is TRBV7-2, the J call TRBJ2-7; D call uncertain. The CDR3 has 13 residues. Trimming took 3 bases from V and 4 from J, leaving 10 bases between them. Germline CDR1 reads SGHTA; CDR2 reads FQGNSA. The CDR3 coding sequence is TGTGCCAGCAGCTTGGTAGGAAAATACGAGCAGTACTTC. Translating gives CASSLVGKYEQYF.

This chain uses TRBV5-8 with TRBJ1-2; D not resolved. Trimming shortened V by 0 bases and J by 8 bases, and 11 bases separated the two germline ends. Germline CDR1 reads SGHTS; CDR2 reads YDEGEE. There are 13 residues in the CDR3. In DNA form, the CDR3 reads TGTGCCAGCAGCTTGGAACTGACGGGAGGCTACACCTTC. It encodes CASSLELTGGYTF.

The V and J genes are TRBV19 and TRBJ1-1, with 7 bases matching TRBD1. This CDR3 is 14 amino acids long. Germline CDR1 LNHDA, CDR2 SQIVND (reference sequence). V lost 2 bases to trimming and J lost 5 bases; unmatched junction nucleotides: 5. The chain's CDR3 is CASSILQGTTEAFF. In nucleotides, the CDR3 is TGTGCCAGTAGTATATTACAGGGGACTACTGAAGCTTTCTTT.

The chain has TRBV9 and TRBJ1-5, with 7 bases that match TRBD1. CDR1 and CDR2 (germline): SGDLS, YYNGEE. CDR3 length: 14 residues. After removal of 4 bases from V and 5 bases from J, the junction contained 6 bases not matched to a gene. The CDR3 nucleotides read TGTGCCAGCAGCTTCACAGGGGAGGATCAGCCCCAGCATTTT. As protein: CASSFTGEDQPQHF.

The chain couples TRBV10-3 to TRBJ2-1; D remains unclear. Germline assignment: CDR1 ENHRY and CDR2 SYGVKD. The CDR3 contains 13 residues. Trimming took 7 bases from V and 5 from J, leaving 12 bases between them. CDR3 residues: CAINEIRHNEQFF. The CDR3 bases are TGTGCCATCAACGAAATCAGGCACAATGAGCAGTTCTTC.

V gene TRBV19 combines with J gene TRBJ2-1; D unresolved. With 1 base removed from V and 3 bases from J, the gap between germline ends came to 10 bases. CDR3 length: 15 residues. Germline V gene lookup returns CDR1 LNHDA and CDR2 SQIVND (reference sequence). The CDR3 DNA follows: TGTGCCAGTAGTATAGTCTGGGCAGACTACAATGAGCAGTTCTTC. Its protein product is CASSIVWADYNEQFF.

This chain joins TRBV15 and TRBJ1-5; no clear D gene. Trimming removed 3 bases at V and 5 bases at J, with 8 bases between. CDR1 and CDR2 from the germline V gene are LNHNV and YYDKDF (reference sequence). This CDR3 contains 13 residues. This CDR3 reads CATSSALHQPQHF. The CDR3 region has the DNA TGTGCCACCAGCAGCGCCCTCCATCAGCCCCAGCATTTT.